The 24 T cell receptor beta chains below were found in one sample sequenced in a study of cytomegalovirus exposure and HLA in healthy donors. PCR involved 60 Vbeta and 13 Jbeta primers. Sequencing used immunoSEQ multiplex PCR; TCRdb keeps in-frame clones, though not all of them. The sample includes around 50,000 clones, roughly 75% of them seen just once. Sequencing was carried out using PBMCs. The receptors were gathered from a young man in good health and CMV-seropositive.

This clone was seen only once. The CDR3 DNA sequence: TGTGCCAGCAGCCATCCTCTAGCGGTGGACGAGCAGTACTTC. It is translated as CASSHPLAVDEQYF. The chain is built from TRBV5-4 and TRBJ2-7; 7 bases agree with TRBD2. The V gene end was trimmed by 4 bases and the J gene end by 5 bases; junction bases not matched to a gene: 9. Germline V gene lookup returns CDR1 SGHNT and CDR2 YYREEE (reference sequence). The CDR3 is 14 amino acids.

The chain couples TRBV10-1 to TRBJ2-2, with unresolved D. V lost 9 bases and J lost 0, with 8 bases in between. Germline values: CDR1 WNHNN, CDR2 SYGVQD (reference sequence). The CDR3 has 13 residues. CDR3 amino acids: CASSNTNTGELFF. For the CDR3, the DNA is TGCGCCAGTAGTAATACGAACACCGGGGAGCTGTTTTTT.

This clone was observed once. Other DNA sequences in this sample translate to the same CDR3. The rearrangement links TRBV29-1 to TRBJ1-2; no definite D call. CDR1 and CDR2 (germline): SQVTM, ANQGSEA. V gave up 0 bases and J gave up 5 bases, with 7 bases separating them. This CDR3 has 12 amino acids. The CDR3 loop reads CSVEEGGYGYTF. CDR3 DNA sequence: TGCAGCGTTGAAGAGGGCGGGTATGGCTACACCTTC.

The chain couples TRBV30 to TRBJ1-4; no clear D. Trimming removed 3 bases at V and 3 bases at J, with 11 bases between. Germline V lookup: CDR1 GTSNPN, CDR2 SVGIG (reference sequence). The CDR3 contains 14 residues. The CDR3 nucleotides are TGTGCCTGGAGGATGGGCGTAGCTAATGAAAAACTGTTTTTT. This gives the protein CAWRMGVANEKLFF.

V and J are TRBV7-9 and TRBJ2-5, with D possibly TRBD1 on 5 matching bases. Germline CDR1 reads SEHNR; CDR2 reads FQNEAQ (reference sequence). The V and J ends lost 2 bases and 3 bases respectively, with 10 bases between them. The CDR3 sequence is 14 residues long. The CDR3 here is CASSLLPGKETQYF. The CDR3 nucleotides read TGTGCCAGCAGCTTATTGCCAGGGAAAGAGACCCAGTACTTC.

The V call is TRBV7-9, the J call TRBJ2-2; D uncertain. V was pared by 6 bases and J by 3 bases, with 17 bases between. Germline V gene data show CDR1 as SEHNR and CDR2 as FQNEAQ (reference sequence). The CDR3 is made up of 16 amino acids. CDR3 amino acids: CASSAPTESYTGELFF. CDR3 coding DNA: TGTGCCAGCAGTGCCCCCACGGAGTCGTACACCGGGGAGCTGTTTTTT.

J is TRBJ2-5 and V is TRBV6-5; the match to TRBD2 covers 9 bases. Unmatched junction bases numbered 9, after V lost 2 bases and J lost 5 bases. Germline V gene lookup returns CDR1 MNHEY and CDR2 SVGAGI. The CDR3 consists of 16 residues. In DNA, the CDR3 is TGTGCCAGCAGTTACCGACAGCGGGGGGCTGGGGAGACCCAGTACTTC. Translated, it gives CASSYRQRGAGETQYF.

The chain recombines TRBV6-1 with TRBJ1-5; 7 bases match TRBD1. Trimming took 7 bases from V and 2 from J; bases not matched to a gene: 8. The CDR3 sequence is 15 residues long. Germline CDR1 is MNHNS and CDR2 is SASEGT. The chain's CDR3 is CASTTFGQGNQPQHF. CDR3 bases: TGTGCCAGCACCACATTCGGACAGGGCAATCAGCCCCAGCATTTT.

This chain joins TRBV4-1 and TRBJ1-3, with D unresolved. From germline, CDR1 is MGHRA and CDR2 YSYEKL. The CDR3 runs 15 residues. V was pared by 0 bases and J by 4 bases, with 10 bases between. The CDR3 DNA follows: TGCGCCAGCAGCCAAGATCTGTCGGGAGGAAACACCATATATTTT. As protein: CASSQDLSGGNTIYF.

This clone appeared a single time. The chain links TRBV5-1 to TRBJ1-3, with 7 bases aligning to TRBD1. CDR3 length: 14 residues. J gave up 7 bases and V 0 bases, and 4 bases lay outside the gene matches. Germline values: CDR1 SGHRS, CDR2 YFSETQ. The CDR3, as DNA: TGCGCCAGCAGCTTGGAAGGGGGCGCGAACACCATATATTTT. Its translation: CASSLEGGANTIYF. Filled out from reference TRBV5-1 and TRBJ1-3, the complete variable domain reads KAGVTQTPRYLIKTRGQQVTLSCSPISGHRSVSWYQQTPGQGLQFLFEYFSETQRNKGNFPGRFSGRQFSNSRSEMNVSTLELGDSALYLCASSLEGGANTIYFGEGSWLTVV.

The rearrangement joins TRBV30 to TRBJ1-2; D gene unclear. V lost 4 bases, J lost 0 bases, and 6 bases lay in between. The germline V gene has CDR1 GTSNPN and CDR2 SVGIG (reference sequence). This CDR3 spans 12 amino acids. The CDR3 loop is CAWTLANYGYTF. The CDR3 DNA reads TGTGCCTGGACTCTTGCTAACTATGGCTACACCTTC.

This clone was recorded once. The V call is TRBV29-1, the J call TRBJ1-1; D is ambiguous. Germline values: CDR1 SQVTM, CDR2 ANQGSEA. The CDR3 has 11 amino acids. The V gene lost 2 bases and the J gene lost 1 base, with 2 bases spanning the gap. CDR3 sequence reads: CSVEQNTEAFF. CDR3 in DNA: TGCAGCGTTGAACAGAACACTGAAGCTTTCTTT.

This chain links TRBV11-2 with TRBJ2-1; TRBD2 might be the D (6 bases). Germline CDR1 is SGHAT and CDR2 is FQNNGV. V was cut by 1 base and J by 3 bases, with 10 bases left in between. The CDR3 runs to 15 residues. The CDR3 nucleotides are TGTGCCAGCAGCTTAGGGGAGGCTAGCTACAATGAGCAGTTCTTC. This sequence encodes CASSLGEASYNEQFF.

The CDR3 region has the DNA TGTGCCAGCAGCCCTAGCGCTAACTATGGCTACACCTTC. Translating it yields CASSPSANYGYTF. The V gene is TRBV14, the J gene TRBJ1-2; D not resolved. Germline values: CDR1 SGHDN, CDR2 FVKESK. The V end was cut by 4 bases, the J end by 0 bases, with 6 bases between. The CDR3 runs to 13 residues. The full variable domain, completed using reference TRBV14 and TRBJ1-2, is EAGVTQFPSHSVIEKGQTVTLRCDPISGHDNLYWYRRVMGKEIKFLLHFVKESKQDESGMPNNRFLAERTGGTYSTLKVQPAELEDSGVYFCASSPSANYGYTFGSGTRLTVV.

The CDR3 DNA sequence: TGTGCCAGCAGTTTATATTCGGGGACCCAGTACTTC. It encodes CASSLYSGTQYF. This sequence joins TRBV7-9 and TRBJ2-5; D gene uncertain. The germline gives CDR1 SEHNR, CDR2 FQNEAQ (reference sequence). Trimming left V 6 bases short and J 7 bases short, with 12 bases between. The length of the CDR3 is 12 residues.

The chain's CDR3 is CASSGLGTDTQYF. DNA for the CDR3: TGTGCCAGCAGTGGGCTGGGCACAGATACGCAGTATTTT. The gene calls are TRBV2 and TRBJ2-3; D ambiguous. Trimming took 4 bases from V and 1 from J, leaving 6 bases between them. Germline V gene data show CDR1 as SNHLY and CDR2 as FYNNEI. The CDR3 has 13 residues.

This chain connects TRBV28 to TRBJ2-1; the match to TRBD2 covers 11 bases. Germline values: CDR1 MDHEN, CDR2 SYDVKM. The CDR3 consists of 15 residues. The V segment lost 6 bases and the J segment 9 bases; nucleotides outside the gene matches: 10. The CDR3 reads CASRNSGGAGSEQFF. CDR3 nucleotide sequence: TGTGCCAGCAGAAATAGCGGGGGGGCCGGATCTGAGCAGTTCTTC.

This clone appeared a single time. The chain combines TRBV15 with TRBJ2-1, with 8 bases lining up with TRBD2. With 1 base clipped from V and 4 bases from J, the junction kept 6 bases outside the gene matches. Germline-derived CDR1 and CDR2 are LNHNV and YYDKDF (reference sequence). The CDR3 totals 16 residues. The CDR3: CATSRVLSGGYNEQFF. The CDR3 bases are TGTGCCACCAGCAGAGTTTTGAGCGGGGGTTACAATGAGCAGTTCTTC.

The genes are TRBV7-6 and TRBJ1-3, with D uncertain. The CDR3 length is 15 residues. The germline V gene has CDR1 SGHVS and CDR2 FNYEAQ. V lost 0 bases, J lost 7 bases, and 13 bases lay in between. CDR3 in DNA: TGTGCCAGCAGCTTAGCAGACCGGAGTTGGAACACCATATATTTT. Translated: CASSLADRSWNTIYF.

The chain carries TRBV7-9 and TRBJ2-4, with a weak D call TRBD1 (6 bases). The CDR3 extends over 19 amino acids. Per the germline V gene, CDR1 is SEHNR and CDR2 is FQNEAQ (reference sequence). Trimming cost V 3 bases and J 0 bases, with 21 bases left between them. The DNA of the CDR3 is TGTGCCAGCAGCTTTACAGGGACGGAGGTTCTCCTAGCCAAAAACATTCAGTACTTC. Translating gives CASSFTGTEVLLAKNIQYF.

This chain links TRBV5-5 with TRBJ2-3, with TRBD1 identical over 12 bases. The CDR3 loop spans 16 amino acids. V lost 0 bases and J lost 4; bases outside the gene matches: 3. Germline V gene sequence: CDR1 SGHKS, CDR2 YYEKEE (reference sequence). The CDR3 nucleotides read TGTGCCAGCAGCTTGGGTGGGACAGGGGGCGCAGATACGCAGTATTTT. Its translation: CASSLGGTGGADTQYF.

The chain links TRBV28 to TRBJ2-5; 9 bases align to TRBD1. There are 16 residues in the CDR3. CDR1 MDHEN and CDR2 SYDVKM come from the germline V gene. Trimming at V came to 7 bases and at J to 5 bases, leaving 14 bases not matched to a gene. For the CDR3, the DNA is TGTGCCAGCATCCGGGCCGGGACAGGGCCTTTTGAGACCCAGTACTTC. Its translation: CASIRAGTGPFETQYF.

The chain recombines TRBV7-2 with TRBJ1-2; 9 nucleotides agree with TRBD1. CDR1 is SGHTA and CDR2 is FQGNSA in the germline V gene. The V and J ends lost 7 bases and 7 bases, in that order; junction bases with no gene match: 10. This CDR3 is built from 14 residues. For the CDR3, the DNA is TGTGCCAGCACCACCCGGGACAGGGCCTCTGGCTACACCTTC. Encoded protein: CASTTRDRASGYTF.

This clone has only one observation. The chain carries TRBV11-3 and TRBJ1-2; TRBD1 agrees at 8 bases. Losses at the gene ends were 5 bases for V and 2 bases for J; bases not matched to a gene: 10. The CDR3 length is 16 residues. Germline CDR1 is SGHNT and CDR2 is YENEEA. The CDR3 coding sequence is TGTGCCAGCAGCCGTCGACAGGGGAGGTTAAACTATGGCTACACCTTC. Translation gives CASSRRQGRLNYGYTF.